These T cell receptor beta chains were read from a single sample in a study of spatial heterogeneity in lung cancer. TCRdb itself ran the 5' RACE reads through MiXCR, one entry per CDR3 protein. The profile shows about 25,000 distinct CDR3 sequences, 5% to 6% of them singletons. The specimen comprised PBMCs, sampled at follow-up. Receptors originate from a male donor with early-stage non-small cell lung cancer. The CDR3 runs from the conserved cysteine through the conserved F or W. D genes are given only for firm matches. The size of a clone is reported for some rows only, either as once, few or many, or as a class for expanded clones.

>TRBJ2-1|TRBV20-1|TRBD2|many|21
TGCAGTGCTCCGAACACTAATAGCGGGAGAGCCCTCTGGAGCTCCTACAATGAGCAGTTCTTC
CSAPNTNSGRALWSSYNEQFF
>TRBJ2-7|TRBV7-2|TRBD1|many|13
TGTGCCAGCAGCACCTGGACAGGGTACGAGCAGTACTTC
CASSTWTGYEQYF
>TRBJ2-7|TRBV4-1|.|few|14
TGCGCCAGCAGCCTCATCGGGGGCACAGACGAGCAGTACTTC
CASSLIGGTDEQYF
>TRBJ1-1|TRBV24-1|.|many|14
TGTGCCACCAGGTCGGCCTCCAAGAACACTGAAGCTTTCTTT
CATRSASKNTEAFF
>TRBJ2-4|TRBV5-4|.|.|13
TGTGCCAGCAGCTCGCAAGGTGAAAACATTCAGTACTTC
CASSSQGENIQYF
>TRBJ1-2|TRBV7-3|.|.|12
TGTGCCAGCAGCTCCCCAGGATATGGCTACACCTTC
CASSSPGYGYTF
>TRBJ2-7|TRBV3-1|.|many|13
TGTGCCAGCAGCCGGACACGAGACTACGAGCAGTACTTC
CASSRTRDYEQYF
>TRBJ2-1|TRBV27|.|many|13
TGTGCCACCACGGGGGACTCCTACAATGAGCAGTTCTTC
CATTGDSYNEQFF
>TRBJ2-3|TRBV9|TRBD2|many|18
TGTGCCAGCAGCGTAGTGGCTAGCGGGGGAGCGGGCACAGATACGCAGTATTTT
CASSVVASGGAGTDTQYF
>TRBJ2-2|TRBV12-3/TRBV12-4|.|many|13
TGTGCCAGCAGTTTGGGCAGGGCACCCGAGCTGTTTTTT
CASSLGRAPELFF
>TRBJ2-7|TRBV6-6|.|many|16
TGTGCCAGCAGTTTTGGCCGGTACAGCAGTACCTACGAGCAGTACTTC
CASSFGRYSSTYEQYF
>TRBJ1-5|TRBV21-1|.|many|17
TGTGCCAGCAGCAAAGTCCCAGGATGGGTGATAAATCAGCCCCAGCATTTT
CASSKVPGWVINQPQHF
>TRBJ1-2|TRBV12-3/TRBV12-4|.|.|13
TGTGCCAGCAGTTTTGGTAGGGGCTATGGCTACACCTTC
CASSFGRGYGYTF
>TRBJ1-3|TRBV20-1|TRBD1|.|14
TGCAGTGCTAGAACAGGGGGCGTCGGAAACACCATATATTTT
CSARTGGVGNTIYF
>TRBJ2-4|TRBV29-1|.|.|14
TGCAGCGCCGGCGGGTGGGGGAACAAAAACATTCAGTACTTC
CSAGGWGNKNIQYF
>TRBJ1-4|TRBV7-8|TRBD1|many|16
TGTGCCAGCACCTCCGGGACAGGGGGTGGAAGAGAAAAACTGTTTTTT
CASTSGTGGGREKLFF
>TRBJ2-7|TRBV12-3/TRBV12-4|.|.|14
TGTGCCAGCAGTTTGGCGACAGTCTCCTACGAGCAGTACTTC
CASSLATVSYEQYF
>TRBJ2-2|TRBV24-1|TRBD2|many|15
TGTGCCACCAGTGATTGGGGGACTACGGCCGGGGAGCTGTTTTTT
CATSDWGTTAGELFF
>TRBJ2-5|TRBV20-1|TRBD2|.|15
TGCAGTGCTATCGGACTAGCGGGAGGGCGGGAGACCCAGTACTTC
CSAIGLAGGRETQYF
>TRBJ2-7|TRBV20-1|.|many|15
TGCAGTGCTAGAGATGGGGGCCTACTCTCCTACGAGCAGTACTTC
CSARDGGLLSYEQYF
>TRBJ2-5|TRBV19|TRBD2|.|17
TGTGCCAGTAGTATAGCTAGAGCGGGAGCGGGACAAGAGACCCAGTACTTC
CASSIARAGAGQETQYF
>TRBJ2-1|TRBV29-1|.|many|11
TGCAGCGTTGAAAAACTTAATGAGCAGTTCTTC
CSVEKLNEQFF
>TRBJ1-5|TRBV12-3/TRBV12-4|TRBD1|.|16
TGTGCCAGCAGTTTAACCGGACAGGGGGCTTTGCAGCCCCAGCATTTT
CASSLTGQGALQPQHF
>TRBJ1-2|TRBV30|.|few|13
TGTGCCTGGAGTGATTCGGGGGAATATGGCTACACCTTC
CAWSDSGEYGYTF
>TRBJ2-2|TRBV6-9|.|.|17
TGTGCCAGCAGTTATTGGAAGGACAGATCGAACACCGGGGAGCTGTTTTTT
CASSYWKDRSNTGELFF
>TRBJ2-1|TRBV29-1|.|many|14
TGCAGCGTTGCCCCTCTTTATACTTACAATGAGCAGTTCTTC
CSVAPLYTYNEQFF
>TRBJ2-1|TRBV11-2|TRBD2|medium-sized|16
TGTGCCAGCAGCGCCGAGGGACTAGCAGAGGCCAATGAGCAGTTCTTC
CASSAEGLAEANEQFF
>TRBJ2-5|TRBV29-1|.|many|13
TGCAGCGTTGACATAGCTGGGGTGGAGACCCAGTACTTC
CSVDIAGVETQYF
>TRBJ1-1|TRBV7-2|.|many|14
TGTGCCAGCAGCTTAGGGGCAGGTAGACTTGAAGCTTTCTTT
CASSLGAGRLEAFF
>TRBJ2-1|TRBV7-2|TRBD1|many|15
TGTGCCAGCAGCTTCCGGGACAGCTCCTACAATGAGCAGTTCTTC
CASSFRDSSYNEQFF
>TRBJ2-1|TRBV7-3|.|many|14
TGTGCCAGCAGCTTCGGCGGGGGCGGCAATGAGCAGTTCTTC
CASSFGGGGNEQFF
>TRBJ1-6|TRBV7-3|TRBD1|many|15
TGTGCCAGCAGCCCACAGGGACAGCCAAATTCACCCCTCCACTTT
CASSPQGQPNSPLHF
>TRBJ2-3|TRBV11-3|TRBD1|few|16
TGTGCCAGCAGCAAACACCAGGGGGTGGGGACAGATACGCAGTATTTT
CASSKHQGVGTDTQYF
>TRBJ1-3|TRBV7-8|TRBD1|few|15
TGTGCCAGCAGCTCCCCCGGACAGGGGGGAAACACCATATATTTT
CASSSPGQGGNTIYF
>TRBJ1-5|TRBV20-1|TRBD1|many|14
TGCAGTGCTACCGGGACAGGGGTCAATCAGCCCCAGCATTTT
CSATGTGVNQPQHF
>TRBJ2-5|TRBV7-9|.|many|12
TGTGCCAGCAGCTCCGGGTTTGGGACCCAGTACTTC
CASSSGFGTQYF
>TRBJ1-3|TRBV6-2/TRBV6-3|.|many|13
TGTGCCAGCAGTTATGGAAATGGAAACACCATATATTTT
CASSYGNGNTIYF